This T cell receptor (beta chain) was identified during a study of cytomegalovirus exposure and HLA in healthy donors. Background on the study: According to later analysis, the same platform produced the 100 to 150 validation and about 630 first-cohort repertoires.

A word on this clone: Its specificity is unknown.

The ends lost 6 bases at V and 6 bases at J; junction bases unmatched: 12. Germline CDR1 reads MGHDK; CDR2 reads SYGVNS. CDR3 length equals 16 residues. Data came from immunoSEQ multiplex PCR; TCRdb stores just in-frame clones and leaves some out. The data contain around 300,000 clones, 80% to 90% of them singletons. Study-level points and caveats: Reportedly, cytomegalovirus status was diagnosed with high sensitivity and specificity. First-cohort TCR clusters were later found to tend to co-occur in the 120 or so validation repertoires.

This receptor was obtained from a woman younger than 30 in good health and CMV-seronegative. The genes are TRBV25-1 and TRBJ2-1, with 9 bases lining up with TRBD2. Sequenced: PBMCs. DNA of the CDR3: TGTGCCAGCAGGGAACGACCGGGACTAGCAGTCAATGAGCAGTTCTTC. Amino acid sequence: CASRERPGLAVNEQFF.